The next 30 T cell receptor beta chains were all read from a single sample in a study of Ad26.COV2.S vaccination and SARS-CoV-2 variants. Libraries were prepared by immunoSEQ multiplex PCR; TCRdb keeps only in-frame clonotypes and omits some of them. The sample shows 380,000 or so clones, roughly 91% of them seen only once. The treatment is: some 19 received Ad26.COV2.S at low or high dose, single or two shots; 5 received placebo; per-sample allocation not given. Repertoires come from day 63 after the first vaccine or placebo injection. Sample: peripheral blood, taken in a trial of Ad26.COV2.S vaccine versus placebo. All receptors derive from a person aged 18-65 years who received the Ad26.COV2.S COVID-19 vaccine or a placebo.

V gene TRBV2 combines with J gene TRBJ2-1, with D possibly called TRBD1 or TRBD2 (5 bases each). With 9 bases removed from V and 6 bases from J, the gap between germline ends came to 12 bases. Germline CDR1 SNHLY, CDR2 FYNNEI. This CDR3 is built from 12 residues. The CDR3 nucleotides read TGTGCCAGTGGGCCGGGGCTCAATGAGCAGTTCTTC. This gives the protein CASGPGLNEQFF.

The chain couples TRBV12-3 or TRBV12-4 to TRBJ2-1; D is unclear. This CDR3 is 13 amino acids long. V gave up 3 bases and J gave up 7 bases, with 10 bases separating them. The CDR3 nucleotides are TGTGCCAGCAGTTTGCTATCAGTTAATGAGCAGTTCTTC. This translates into CASSLLSVNEQFF.

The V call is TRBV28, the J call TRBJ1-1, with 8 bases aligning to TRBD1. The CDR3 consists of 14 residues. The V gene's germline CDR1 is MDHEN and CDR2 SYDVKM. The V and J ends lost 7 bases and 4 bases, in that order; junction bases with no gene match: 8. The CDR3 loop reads CASNPQGAGTEAFF. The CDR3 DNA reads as TGTGCCAGCAATCCCCAGGGGGCGGGCACTGAAGCTTTCTTT.

CDR3 DNA sequence: TGTGCCAGCAGTTACTTTAGCACTGAAGCTTTCTTT. As protein: CASSYFSTEAFF. The chain employs TRBV6-2 or TRBV6-3 and TRBJ1-1; D is undetermined. Trimming cost V 1 base and J 4 bases, with 4 bases left between them. CDR1 and CDR2 (germline): MNHEY, SVGEGT. The CDR3 has 12 amino acids.

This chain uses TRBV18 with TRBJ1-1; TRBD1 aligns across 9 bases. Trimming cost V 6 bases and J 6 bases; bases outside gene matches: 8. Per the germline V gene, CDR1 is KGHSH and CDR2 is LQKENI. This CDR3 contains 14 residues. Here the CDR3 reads CASSLQRQGAEAFF. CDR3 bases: TGTGCCAGCTCGCTACAGAGACAGGGGGCTGAAGCTTTCTTT.

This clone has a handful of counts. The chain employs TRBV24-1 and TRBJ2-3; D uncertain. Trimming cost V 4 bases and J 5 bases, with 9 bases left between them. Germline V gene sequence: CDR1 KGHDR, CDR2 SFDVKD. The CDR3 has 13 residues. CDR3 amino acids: CATSELGRDTQYF. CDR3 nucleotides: TGTGCCACCAGTGAGTTGGGCCGAGATACGCAGTATTTT.

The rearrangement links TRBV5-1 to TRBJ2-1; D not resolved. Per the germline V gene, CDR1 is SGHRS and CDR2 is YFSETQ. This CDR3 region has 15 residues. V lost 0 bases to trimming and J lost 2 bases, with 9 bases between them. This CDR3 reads CASSLVGNTYNEQFF. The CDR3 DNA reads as TGCGCCAGCAGCTTGGTGGGGAACACCTACAATGAGCAGTTCTTC.

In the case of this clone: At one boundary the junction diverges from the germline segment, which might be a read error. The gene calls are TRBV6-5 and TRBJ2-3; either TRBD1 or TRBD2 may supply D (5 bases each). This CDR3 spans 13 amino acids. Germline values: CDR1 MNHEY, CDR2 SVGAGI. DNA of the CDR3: TGTGCCAGCAGTCATTTGGACGGGGCCACCCCCCATTTT. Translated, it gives CASSHLDGATPHF.

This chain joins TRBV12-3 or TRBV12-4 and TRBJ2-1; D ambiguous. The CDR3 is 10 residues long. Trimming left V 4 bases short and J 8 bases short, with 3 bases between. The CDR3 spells CASSSYEQFF. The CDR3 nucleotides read TGTGCCAGCAGTTCATATGAGCAGTTCTTC.

In DNA form, the CDR3 reads TGTGCCAGCAGTTTAGAGGTTGGATTGACTAGCTGGTCCGGGGAGCTGTTTTTT. Its translation: CASSLEVGLTSWSGELFF. The rearrangement uses TRBV27 and TRBJ2-2, with 7 bases fitting TRBD2. V lost 2 bases and J lost 6; bases outside the gene matches: 15. The germline V gene has CDR1 MNHEY and CDR2 SMNVEV (reference sequence). The CDR3 sequence is 18 residues long.

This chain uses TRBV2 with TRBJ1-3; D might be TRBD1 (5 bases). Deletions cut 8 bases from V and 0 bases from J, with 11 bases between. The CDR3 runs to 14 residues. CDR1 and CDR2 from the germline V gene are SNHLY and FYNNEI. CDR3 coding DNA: TGTGCCAGCCGCGGGACCGGCTCTGGAAACACCATATATTTT. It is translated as CASRGTGSGNTIYF.

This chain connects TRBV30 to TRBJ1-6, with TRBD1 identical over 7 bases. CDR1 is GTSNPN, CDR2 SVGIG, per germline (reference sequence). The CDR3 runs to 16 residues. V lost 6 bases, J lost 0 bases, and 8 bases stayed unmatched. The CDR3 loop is CACNQGVSSYNSPLHF. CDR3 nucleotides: TGTGCCTGTAACCAGGGGGTGAGCTCCTATAATTCACCCCTCCACTTT.

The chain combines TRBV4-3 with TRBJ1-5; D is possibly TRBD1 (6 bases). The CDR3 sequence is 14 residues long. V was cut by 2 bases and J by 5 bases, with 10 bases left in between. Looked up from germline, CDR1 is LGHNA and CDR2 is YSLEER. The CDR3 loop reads CASSQFQGYQPQHF. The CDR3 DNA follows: TGCGCCAGCAGCCAATTCCAGGGGTATCAGCCCCAGCATTTT.

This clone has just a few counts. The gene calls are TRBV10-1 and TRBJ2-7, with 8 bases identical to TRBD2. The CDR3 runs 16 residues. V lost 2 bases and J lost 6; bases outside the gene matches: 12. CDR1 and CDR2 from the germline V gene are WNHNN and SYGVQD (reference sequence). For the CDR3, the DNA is TGCGCCAGCAGTGAGAAAGCCGGGACTAGTCACCCCGAGCAGTACTTC. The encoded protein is CASSEKAGTSHPEQYF.

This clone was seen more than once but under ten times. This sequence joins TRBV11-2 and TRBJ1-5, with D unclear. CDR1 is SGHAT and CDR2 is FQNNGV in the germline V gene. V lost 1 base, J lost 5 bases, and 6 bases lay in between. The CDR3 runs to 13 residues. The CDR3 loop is CASSLVRDQPQHF. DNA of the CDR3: TGTGCCAGCAGCTTAGTTCGCGATCAGCCCCAGCATTTT. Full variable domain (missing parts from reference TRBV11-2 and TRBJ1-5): EAGVAQSPRYKIIEKRQSVAFWCNPISGHATLYWYQQILGQGPKLLIQFQNNGVVDDSQLPKDRFSAERLKGVDSTLKIQPAKLEDSAVYLCASSLVRDQPQHFGDGTRLSIL.

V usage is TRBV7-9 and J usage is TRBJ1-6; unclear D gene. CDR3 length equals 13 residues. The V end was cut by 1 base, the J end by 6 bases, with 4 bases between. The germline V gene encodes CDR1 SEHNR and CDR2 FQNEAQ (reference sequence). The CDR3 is CASSLEPNSPLHF. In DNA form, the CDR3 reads TGTGCCAGCAGCTTAGAGCCTAATTCACCCCTCCACTTT. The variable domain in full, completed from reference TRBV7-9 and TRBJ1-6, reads DTGVSQNPRHKITKRGQNVTFRCDPISEHNRLYWYRQTLGQGPEFLTYFQNEAQLEKSRLLSDRFSAERPKGSFSTLEIQRTEQGDSAMYLCASSLEPNSPLHFGNGTRLTVT.

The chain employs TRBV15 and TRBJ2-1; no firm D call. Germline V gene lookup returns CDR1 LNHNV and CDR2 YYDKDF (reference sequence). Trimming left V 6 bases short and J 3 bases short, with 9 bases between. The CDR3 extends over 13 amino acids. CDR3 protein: CATSDRSYNEQFF. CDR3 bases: TGTGCCACCAGTGATCGGAGCTACAATGAGCAGTTCTTC.

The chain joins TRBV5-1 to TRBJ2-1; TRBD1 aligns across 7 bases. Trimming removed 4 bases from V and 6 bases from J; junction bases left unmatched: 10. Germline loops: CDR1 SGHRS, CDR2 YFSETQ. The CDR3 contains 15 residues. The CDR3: CASSPRGYDGNEQFF. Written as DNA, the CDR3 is TGCGCCAGCAGCCCCAGGGGGTACGATGGCAATGAGCAGTTCTTC.

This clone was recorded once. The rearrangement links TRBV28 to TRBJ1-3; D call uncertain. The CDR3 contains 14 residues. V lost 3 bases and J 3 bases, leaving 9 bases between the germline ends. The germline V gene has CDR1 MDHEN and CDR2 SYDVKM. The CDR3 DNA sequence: TGTGCCAGCAGTTTTCAGTCGGTTGGAAACACCATATATTTT. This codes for CASSFQSVGNTIYF.

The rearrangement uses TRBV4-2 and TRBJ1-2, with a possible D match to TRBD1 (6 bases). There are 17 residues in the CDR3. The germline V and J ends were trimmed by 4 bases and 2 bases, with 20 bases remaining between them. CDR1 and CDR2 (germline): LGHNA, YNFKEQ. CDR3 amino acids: CASSLTHVGQGNYGYTF. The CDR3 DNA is TGTGCCAGCAGCCTCACCCACGTGGGGCAGGGGAACTATGGCTACACCTTC.

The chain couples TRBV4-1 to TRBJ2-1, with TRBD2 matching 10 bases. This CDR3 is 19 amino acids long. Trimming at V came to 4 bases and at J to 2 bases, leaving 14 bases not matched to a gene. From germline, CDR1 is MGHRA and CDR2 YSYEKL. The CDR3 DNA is TGCGCCAGCAGCCCACAGGGTGGGGCTAGCGGGAGACCCTACAATGAGCAGTTCTTC. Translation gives CASSPQGGASGRPYNEQFF.

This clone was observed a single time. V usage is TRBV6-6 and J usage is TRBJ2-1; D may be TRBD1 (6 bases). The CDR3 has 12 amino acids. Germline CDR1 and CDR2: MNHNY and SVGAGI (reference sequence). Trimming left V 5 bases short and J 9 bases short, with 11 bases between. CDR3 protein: CASSLGTPEQFF. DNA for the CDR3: TGTGCCAGCAGTCTCGGGACACCTGAGCAGTTCTTC.

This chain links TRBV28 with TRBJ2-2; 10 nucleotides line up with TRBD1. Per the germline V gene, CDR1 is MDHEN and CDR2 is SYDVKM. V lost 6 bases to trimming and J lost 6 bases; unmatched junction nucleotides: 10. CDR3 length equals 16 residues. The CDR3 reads CASSPPGQGFPGELFF. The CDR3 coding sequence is TGTGCCAGCAGCCCTCCGGGACAGGGGTTTCCCGGGGAGCTGTTTTTT.

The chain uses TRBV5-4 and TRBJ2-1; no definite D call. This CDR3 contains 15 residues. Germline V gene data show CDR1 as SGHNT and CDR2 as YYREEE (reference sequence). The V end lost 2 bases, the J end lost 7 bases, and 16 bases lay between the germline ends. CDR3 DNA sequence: TGTGCCAGCAGCTTCGGTGTAGGTTTTATGAATGAGCAGTTCTTC. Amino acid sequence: CASSFGVGFMNEQFF. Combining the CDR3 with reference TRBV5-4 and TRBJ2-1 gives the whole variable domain ETGVTQSPTHLIKTRGQQVTLRCSSQSGHNTVSWYQQALGQGPQFIFQYYREEENGRGNFPPRFSGLQFPNYSSELNVNALELDDSALYLCASSFGVGFMNEQFFGPGTRLTVL.

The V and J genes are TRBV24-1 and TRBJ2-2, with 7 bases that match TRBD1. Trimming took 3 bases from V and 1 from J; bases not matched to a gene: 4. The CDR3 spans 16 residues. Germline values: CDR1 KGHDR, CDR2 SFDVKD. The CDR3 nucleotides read TGTGCCACCAGTGATAGCAGGACAGGGAACACCGGGGAGCTGTTTTTT. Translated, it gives CATSDSRTGNTGELFF.

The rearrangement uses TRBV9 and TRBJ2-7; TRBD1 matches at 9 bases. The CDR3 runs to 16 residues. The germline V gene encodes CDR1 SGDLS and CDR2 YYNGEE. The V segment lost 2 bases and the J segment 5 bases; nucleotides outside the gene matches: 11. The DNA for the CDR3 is TGTGCCAGCAGCGTTAAGCGGGACAGGGTTGTCCACGAGCAGTACTTC. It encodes CASSVKRDRVVHEQYF.

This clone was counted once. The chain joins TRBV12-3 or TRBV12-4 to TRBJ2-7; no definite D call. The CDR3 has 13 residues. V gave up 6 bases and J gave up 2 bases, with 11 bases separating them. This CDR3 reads CASRKESTYEQYF. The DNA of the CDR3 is TGTGCCAGCAGGAAGGAATCTACCTACGAGCAGTACTTC.

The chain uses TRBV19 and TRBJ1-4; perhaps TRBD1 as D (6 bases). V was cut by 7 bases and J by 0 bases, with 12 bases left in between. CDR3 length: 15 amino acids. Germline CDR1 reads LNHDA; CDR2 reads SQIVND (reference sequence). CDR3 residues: CASTRWTATNEKLFF. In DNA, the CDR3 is TGTGCCAGTACCCGATGGACAGCAACTAATGAAAAACTGTTTTTT.

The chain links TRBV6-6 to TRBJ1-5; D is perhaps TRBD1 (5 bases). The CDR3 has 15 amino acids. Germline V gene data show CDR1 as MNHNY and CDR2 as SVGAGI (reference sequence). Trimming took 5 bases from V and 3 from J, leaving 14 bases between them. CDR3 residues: CASSPLTAINQPQHF. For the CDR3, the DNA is TGTGCCAGCAGTCCGCTGACAGCGATCAATCAGCCCCAGCATTTT.

DNA of the CDR3: TGCGCCAGCAGCTTGCAGGGGACGAACACTGAAGCTTTCTTT. It is translated as CASSLQGTNTEAFF. The genes are TRBV5-1 and TRBJ1-1; a weak D match, TRBD1 (6 bases). This CDR3 comprises 14 residues. The V end lost 1 base, the J end lost 1 base, and 8 bases lay between the germline ends. Germline V gene lookup returns CDR1 SGHRS and CDR2 YFSETQ. Full variable domain (missing parts from reference TRBV5-1 and TRBJ1-1): KAGVTQTPRYLIKTRGQQVTLSCSPISGHRSVSWYQQTPGQGLQFLFEYFSETQRNKGNFPGRFSGRQFSNSRSEMNVSTLELGDSALYLCASSLQGTNTEAFFGQGTRLTVV.